One sample yielded the 17 T cell receptor beta chains listed below, sequenced in a study of T-cell memory formation after mild COVID-19. From the 5' RACE reads, TCRdb called clonotypes with MiXCR, one entry per CDR3 protein. Among approximately 150,000 distinct CDR3 sequences listed, roughly a fifth were seen once. Source material: PBMCs or a T cell subset sorted from them (not recorded which). The source is an adult woman who had mild COVID-19 (a few samples of this study predate the infection). Cell type and time point are not known.

This chain links TRBV24-1 with TRBJ2-2; a weak D match, TRBD2 (7 bases). Germline CDR1 KGHDR, CDR2 SFDVKD. The CDR3 contains 18 residues. V was cut by 6 bases and J by 2 bases, with 21 bases left in between. The CDR3 DNA reads TGTGCCACCAGTTCGGCGGGGGCCCGACTGGTAAACACCGGGGAGCTGTTTTTT. It encodes CATSSAGARLVNTGELFF.

The J gene is TRBJ2-5, the V gene TRBV12-3 or TRBV12-4, with D possibly matching TRBD1 (5 bases). V was shortened by 3 bases and J by 1 base, with 21 bases between the two germline ends. This CDR3 spans 18 amino acids. The CDR3 DNA reads as TGTGCCAGCAGTTTGGGCAGGGTGCAAGACCTAAGCCAAGAGACCCAGTACTTC. Its protein product is CASSLGRVQDLSQETQYF.

V is TRBV27 and J is TRBJ2-1; no firm D call. This CDR3 has 15 residues. The germline V gene has CDR1 MNHEY and CDR2 SMNVEV (reference sequence). Deletions cut 6 bases from V and 8 bases from J, with 20 bases between. CDR3 amino acids: CASSEMWGRVDEQFF. In nucleotides, the CDR3 is TGTGCCAGCAGCGAGATGTGGGGTAGGGTGGATGAGCAGTTCTTC.

V and J are TRBV7-8 and TRBJ2-2, with D possibly being TRBD2 (5 bases). The germline V gene has CDR1 SGHVS and CDR2 FQNEAQ. V shed 5 bases and J shed 0 bases, with 13 bases lying between them. There are 16 residues in the CDR3. CDR3 nucleotides: TGTGCCAGCAGCCCCCGCGGGCGCGCGAACACCGGGGAGCTGTTTTTT. It encodes CASSPRGRANTGELFF.

This clonotype was seen many times. The chain carries TRBV5-5 and TRBJ2-1; TRBD2 matches 11 bases. V gave up 2 bases and J gave up 12 bases; unmatched junction bases: 13. Germline assignment: CDR1 SGHKS and CDR2 YYEKEE (reference sequence). The CDR3 contains 16 residues. CDR3 loop: CASSFGSGTSGRGQFF. CDR3 in DNA: TGTGCCAGCAGCTTTGGGTCCGGGACTAGCGGCCGAGGGCAGTTCTTC.

This clonotype has more than one count but fewer than ten. The rearrangement joins TRBV6-5 to TRBJ2-1; D may be TRBD1 or TRBD2 (6 bases each). This CDR3 is built from 15 residues. CDR1 and CDR2 from the germline V gene are MNHEY and SVGAGI. V gave up 2 bases and J gave up 3 bases, with 11 bases separating them. CDR3 loop: CASSYKGGSYNEQFF. Here the CDR3 DNA reads TGTGCCAGCAGTTACAAGGGGGGAAGCTACAATGAGCAGTTCTTC.

Only a few counts were recorded for this clonotype. This chain links TRBV7-8 with TRBJ2-5; 14 positions match TRBD2. CDR1 SGHVS and CDR2 FQNEAQ come from the germline V gene. V lost 1 base to trimming and J lost 2 bases; unmatched junction nucleotides: 3. The CDR3 is made up of 17 amino acids. This CDR3 is CASSLGLAGGVQETQYF. The CDR3 nucleotides are TGTGCCAGCAGCTTAGGACTAGCGGGGGGGGTACAAGAGACCCAGTACTTC.

The V gene is TRBV7-9, the J gene TRBJ2-3; D gene unclear. The CDR3 runs 11 residues. Per germline, CDR1 SEHNR and CDR2 FQNEAQ (reference sequence). With 6 bases removed from V and 2 bases from J, the gap between germline ends came to 3 bases. CDR3 sequence (DNA): TGTGCCAGCAGAGCCACAGATACGCAGTATTTT. Residues: CASRATDTQYF.

This clonotype is a singleton in its sample. The chain employs TRBV12-3 or TRBV12-4 and TRBJ1-5; TRBD1 is a possible D gene (6 bases). Deletions cut 6 bases from V and 0 bases from J, with 9 bases between. This CDR3 comprises 14 residues. The CDR3 loop reads CASSTRGSNQPQHF. The CDR3 DNA follows: TGTGCCAGCAGCACCAGGGGTAGCAATCAGCCCCAGCATTTT.

This clonotype turned up a few times. V gene TRBV12-3 or TRBV12-4 combines with J gene TRBJ2-3; 11 bases align to TRBD2. Trimming cost V 4 bases and J 1 base; bases outside gene matches: 1. The CDR3 totals 15 residues. This chain's CDR3 is CASSSGLAGTDTQYF. The CDR3 DNA reads as TGTGCCAGCAGTTCGGGACTAGCGGGCACAGATACGCAGTATTTT.

The CDR3 is CAWSAPGLRTDTQYF. Written as DNA, the CDR3 is TGTGCCTGGAGTGCCCCCGGACTCCGCACAGATACGCAGTATTTT. This chain uses TRBV30 with TRBJ2-3, with a weak D call TRBD2 (5 bases). V lost 1 base and J lost 1, with 12 bases in between. Germline V lookup: CDR1 GTSNPN, CDR2 SVGIG (reference sequence). This CDR3 has 15 amino acids.

This chain connects TRBV15 to TRBJ2-3, with no clear D. CDR3 length equals 16 residues. Trimming left V 1 base short and J 5 bases short, with 16 bases between. Germline V gene data show CDR1 as LNHNV and CDR2 as YYDKDF (reference sequence). In DNA, the CDR3 is TGTGCCACCAGCAGAGGTCTAGGAATTTCGGTAGATACGCAGTATTTT. Its protein product is CATSRGLGISVDTQYF.

This clonotype has just a few counts. The genes are TRBV7-2 and TRBJ2-5; TRBD2 aligns across 7 bases. The CDR3 length is 16 residues. CDR1 and CDR2 (germline): SGHTA, FQGNSA. The ends lost 1 base at V and 2 bases at J; junction bases unmatched: 7. The CDR3 DNA reads TGTGCCAGCAGCTTAGGTTGGCGGGAGCTACAAGAGACCCAGTACTTC. Residues: CASSLGWRELQETQYF.

This clonotype was observed a handful of times. The rearrangement joins TRBV3-1 to TRBJ1-1; tentative D call: TRBD1 (6 bases). Looked up from germline, CDR1 is LGHDT and CDR2 is YNNKEL (reference sequence). CDR3 length equals 16 residues. V was pared by 0 bases and J by 2 bases, with 13 bases between. The CDR3 spells CASSQEQGHYNTEAFF. The DNA for the CDR3 is TGTGCCAGCAGCCAAGAACAGGGCCATTATAACACTGAAGCTTTCTTT. Full variable domain (remainder filled in from reference TRBV3-1 and TRBJ1-1): DTAVSQTPKYLVTQMGNDKSIKCEQNLGHDTMYWYKQDSKKFLKIMFSYNNKELIINETVPNRFSPKSPDKAHLNLHINSLELGDSAVYFCASSQEQGHYNTEAFFGQGTRLTVV.

This clonotype was observed a handful of times. The chain carries TRBV3-1 and TRBJ2-1, with TRBD2 matching over 7 bases. The germline gives CDR1 LGHDT, CDR2 YNNKEL (reference sequence). The V gene end was trimmed by 4 bases and the J gene end by 8 bases; junction bases not matched to a gene: 8. The CDR3 contains 14 residues. The CDR3 nucleotides are TGTGCCAGCAGCCGTGCGAGCGGGAAGTATGAGCAGTTCTTC. Protein product: CASSRASGKYEQFF.

There are a few counts of this clonotype. V and J are TRBV18 and TRBJ2-7, with 7 bases fitting TRBD1. Trimming removed 3 bases from V and 3 bases from J; junction bases left unmatched: 5. Germline CDR1 and CDR2: KGHSH and LQKENI. The CDR3 runs to 14 residues. For the CDR3, the DNA is TGTGCCAGCTCACCCTCCGACAGGGACTACGAGCAGTACTTC. Protein product: CASSPSDRDYEQYF.

The chain employs TRBV20-1 and TRBJ2-4; 12 bases are a match to TRBD2. The CDR3 runs to 18 residues. The trim removed 2 bases at V and 0 bases at J, leaving 8 bases unmatched. CDR1 and CDR2 from the germline V gene are DFQATT and SNEGSKA (reference sequence). The CDR3 nucleotides are TGCAGTGCTAGACCCCCGGGACTAGCGGGTCTAGCCAAAAACATTCAGTACTTC. Its translation is CSARPPGLAGLAKNIQYF.